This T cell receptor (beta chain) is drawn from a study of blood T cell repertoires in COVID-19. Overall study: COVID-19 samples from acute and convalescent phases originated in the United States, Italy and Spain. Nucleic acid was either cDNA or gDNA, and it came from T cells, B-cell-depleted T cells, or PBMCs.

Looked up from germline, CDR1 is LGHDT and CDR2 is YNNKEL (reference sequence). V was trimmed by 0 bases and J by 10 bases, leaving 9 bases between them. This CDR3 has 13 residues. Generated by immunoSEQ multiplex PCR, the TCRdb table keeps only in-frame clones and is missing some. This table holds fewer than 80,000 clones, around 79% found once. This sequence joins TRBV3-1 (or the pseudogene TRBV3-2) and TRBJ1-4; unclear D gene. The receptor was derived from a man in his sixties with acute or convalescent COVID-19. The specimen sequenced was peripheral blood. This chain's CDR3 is CASSQDRAGKLFF. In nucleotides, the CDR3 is TGTGCCAGCAGCCAAGATAGGGCGGGAAAACTGTTTTTT.